One and the same sample provided the 19 T cell receptor beta chains below, sequenced in a study of blood T cell repertoires in COVID-19. Clones were sequenced by immunoSEQ multiplex PCR, and TCRdb holds only the in-frame ones, with some missing. The sample carries more than 130,000 clones, approximately 84% recorded once. Material: peripheral blood. The receptors derive from a woman over 75 in a cohort sampled during active or convalescent COVID-19.

This clone was recorded a few times. J is TRBJ1-1 and V is TRBV5-1; TRBD1 matches at 9 bases. The CDR3 has 14 amino acids. The germline V gene has CDR1 SGHRS and CDR2 YFSETQ. V lost 3 bases and J lost 1; bases outside the gene matches: 1. In DNA, the CDR3 is TGCGCCAGCAGCTCACAGGGGGCGAACACTGAAGCTTTCTTT. This gives the protein CASSSQGANTEAFF.

In this sample, this clone turned up a few times. The chain is built from TRBV2 and TRBJ1-1; a weak D match, TRBD1 (6 bases). The CDR3 has 10 residues. V dropped 6 bases and J dropped 12 bases, with 11 bases sitting between them. CDR1 and CDR2 (germline): SNHLY, FYNNEI. As DNA, the CDR3 is TGTGCCAGCAGCCCGGGACAACCTTTCTTT. This codes for CASSPGQPFF.

This clone has only one observation. This chain links TRBV7-9 with TRBJ2-7; 9 bases line up with TRBD2. This CDR3 has 16 amino acids. CDR1 SEHNR and CDR2 FQNEAQ come from the germline V gene (reference sequence). Trimming took 1 base from V and 5 from J; bases not matched to a gene: 9. The CDR3 region is CASSLVAAGGPHEQYV. The CDR3 DNA reads as TGTGCCAGCAGCTTAGTGGCTGCGGGGGGGCCCCACGAGCAGTACGTC.

This chain links TRBV7-2 with TRBJ1-6, with TRBD1 matching 9 bases. The length of the CDR3 is 16 residues. The J segment lost 4 bases and the V segment lost 5 bases, leaving 6 bases of the junction unmatched. Looked up from germline, CDR1 is SGHTA and CDR2 is FQGNSA. CDR3 coding DNA: TGTGCCAGCAGCGAGACCGGGACAGGGTATAATTCACCCCTCCACTTT. Protein product: CASSETGTGYNSPLHF. The entire variable domain, with the rest obtained from reference TRBV7-2 and TRBJ1-6, is as follows: GAGVSQSPSNKVTEKGKDVELRCDPISGHTALYWYRQSLGQGLEFLIYFQGNSAPDKSGLPSDRFSAERTGGSVSTLTIQRTQQEDSAVYLCASSETGTGYNSPLHFGNGTRLTVT.

V gene TRBV13 combines with J gene TRBJ2-5, with 8 bases that match TRBD2. The CDR3 totals 14 residues. CDR1 is PRHDT, CDR2 FYEKMQ, per germline (reference sequence). The ends lost 4 bases at V and 6 bases at J; junction bases unmatched: 7. CDR3 in amino acids: CASSYGAGVKTQYF. The CDR3 bases are TGTGCCAGCAGCTATGGAGCGGGGGTAAAGACCCAGTACTTC.

The V and J genes are TRBV9 and TRBJ2-2; D not certain. V was shortened by 1 base and J by 2 bases, with 12 bases between the two germline ends. CDR3 length equals 16 residues. Germline CDR1 and CDR2: SGDLS and YYNGEE. As DNA, the CDR3 is TGTGCCAGCAGCGTATTCTCTACTGTCAACACCGGGGAGCTGTTTTTT. Translation: CASSVFSTVNTGELFF.

The chain combines TRBV5-5 with TRBJ1-2; 7 nucleotides agree with TRBD1. The CDR3 loop spans 18 amino acids. Germline V gene data show CDR1 as SGHKS and CDR2 as YYEKEE (reference sequence). Trimming removed 5 bases from V and 3 bases from J; junction bases left unmatched: 19. CDR3 DNA: TGTGCCAGCAGTGCACGACAGGGAAGTTTTAGGAGGGACTATGGCTACACCTTC. It translates to CASSARQGSFRRDYGYTF.

V usage is TRBV27 and J usage is TRBJ2-2, with 9 positions matching TRBD2. J gave up 4 bases and V 3 bases, and 6 bases lay outside the gene matches. Germline-derived CDR1 and CDR2 are MNHEY and SMNVEV (reference sequence). This CDR3 contains 16 residues. CDR3 region: CASSFWRGGGTGELFF. CDR3 nucleotide sequence: TGTGCCAGCAGTTTTTGGCGGGGGGGAGGCACCGGGGAGCTGTTTTTT.

The chain carries TRBV11-2 and TRBJ1-2; tentatively, D is TRBD1 (6 bases). The V end was cut by 5 bases, the J end by 7 bases, with 14 bases between. The CDR3 is 13 residues long. Germline loops: CDR1 SGHAT, CDR2 FQNNGV. CDR3: CASSPTGSVGYTF. In DNA form, the CDR3 reads TGTGCCAGCAGCCCTACAGGGTCCGTTGGCTACACCTTC.

The chain combines TRBV7-2 with TRBJ2-7; 11 bases are a match to TRBD2. Germline CDR1 reads SGHTA; CDR2 reads FQGNSA. The junction had 5 bases not matched to a gene; V was cut back by 1 base and J by 3 bases. CDR3 size: 16 residues. CDR3 coding DNA: TGTGCCAGCAGCTTAGTTCCTAGCGGGGGGATCTACGAGCAGTACGTC. Protein product: CASSLVPSGGIYEQYV.

The V and J genes are TRBV5-1 and TRBJ1-1; TRBD1 agrees at 7 bases. The CDR3 sequence is 13 residues long. V was pared by 4 bases and J by 4 bases, with 4 bases of the junction left unmatched. Germline V gives CDR1 SGHRS, CDR2 YFSETQ. CDR3 coding DNA: TGCGCCAGCAGCAACAGGGGAAGCACTGAAGCTTTCTTT. It encodes CASSNRGSTEAFF.

This clone was counted between two and nine times. Other DNA sequences within the sample encode an identical CDR3. The CDR3 DNA sequence: TGTGCCAGCAGCTTACGGGAGGGCTATGGCTACACCTTC. Its protein product is CASSLREGYGYTF. This rearrangement joins TRBV7-3 to TRBJ1-2, with D hard to call. There are 13 residues in the CDR3. The germline V gene encodes CDR1 SGHTA and CDR2 FQGTGA. V shed 2 bases and J shed 4 bases, with 8 bases lying between them.

The chain joins TRBV6-4 to TRBJ1-5, with no clear D. The CDR3 runs to 17 residues. The germline V and J ends were trimmed by 5 bases and 5 bases, with 22 bases remaining between them. The V gene's germline CDR1 is MRHNA and CDR2 SNTAGT. This chain's CDR3 is CASSQIYSKAADQPQHF. CDR3 nucleotides: TGTGCCAGCAGTCAGATCTACTCGAAGGCAGCGGATCAGCCCCAGCATTTT.

The V and J genes are TRBV9 and TRBJ2-2, with D tentatively TRBD2 (5 bases). CDR3 length: 12 residues. Germline values: CDR1 SGDLS, CDR2 YYNGEE. Trimming removed 5 bases from V and 6 bases from J, with 8 bases in between. The CDR3 DNA reads as TGTGCCAGCAGGGGCGGGTCCGGGGAGCTGTTTTTT. Translation gives CASRGGSGELFF.

This clone was picked up a small number of times. The chain combines TRBV6-5 with TRBJ2-3; 11 positions match TRBD1. CDR3 length: 15 amino acids. Germline values: CDR1 MNHEY, CDR2 SVGAGI. V dropped 5 bases and J dropped 4; count of bases not matched to a gene: 5. The CDR3 region has the DNA TGTGCCAGCAGTACCTGGACAGGGGGCTCAGATACGCAGTATTTT. This encodes CASSTWTGGSDTQYF.

The chain carries TRBV3-1 (or the pseudogene TRBV3-2) and TRBJ2-7, with D perhaps matching TRBD1 (6 bases). The germline CDR1 and CDR2 sequences are LGHDT and YNNKEL (reference sequence). Trimming took off 4 bases at V and 3 bases at J, with 10 bases between the two ends. The CDR3 sequence is 13 residues long. The CDR3 is CASSRGRGYEQYF. The CDR3 nucleotides are TGTGCCAGCAGCCGAGGCAGGGGCTACGAGCAGTACTTC.

The chain couples TRBV28 to TRBJ1-1, with 10 bases identical to TRBD1. CDR3 size: 15 residues. The germline gives CDR1 MDHEN, CDR2 SYDVKM. V was pared by 0 bases and J by 4 bases, with 2 bases of the junction left unmatched. The CDR3 here is CASSLWGQGSTEAFF. CDR3 DNA sequence: TGTGCCAGCAGTTTATGGGGACAGGGGAGCACTGAAGCTTTCTTT.

This clone was observed a few times. This sequence joins TRBV7-9 and TRBJ1-2; weak D call: TRBD1 (6 bases). The CDR3 is 15 amino acids. Trimming left V 4 bases short and J 3 bases short, with 15 bases between. Looked up from germline, CDR1 is SEHNR and CDR2 is FQNEAQ (reference sequence). The CDR3 nucleotides are TGTGCCAGCAGCTCCAATCAGGGGCGGGACTATGGCTACACCTTC. Protein sequence: CASSSNQGRDYGYTF.

The chain carries TRBV19 and TRBJ2-3; D perhaps matches TRBD2 (6 bases). CDR3 length equals 15 residues. Trimming left V 6 bases short and J 7 bases short, with 20 bases between. Germline V gives CDR1 LNHDA, CDR2 SQIVND (reference sequence). The CDR3 DNA follows: TGTGCCAGTAGCGCCTTGTGGCGGGGAGATTATACGCAGTATTTT. It codes for CASSALWRGDYTQYF.